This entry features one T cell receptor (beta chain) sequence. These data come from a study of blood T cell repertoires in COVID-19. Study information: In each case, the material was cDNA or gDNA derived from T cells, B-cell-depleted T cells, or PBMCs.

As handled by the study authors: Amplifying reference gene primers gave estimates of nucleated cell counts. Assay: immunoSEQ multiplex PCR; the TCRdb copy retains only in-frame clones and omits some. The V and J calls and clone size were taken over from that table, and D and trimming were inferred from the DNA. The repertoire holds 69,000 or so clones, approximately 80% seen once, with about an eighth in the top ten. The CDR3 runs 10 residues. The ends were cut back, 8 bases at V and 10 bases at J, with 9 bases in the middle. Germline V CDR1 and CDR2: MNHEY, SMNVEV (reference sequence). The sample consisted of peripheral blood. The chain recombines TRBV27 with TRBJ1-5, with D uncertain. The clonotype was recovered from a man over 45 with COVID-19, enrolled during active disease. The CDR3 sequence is CASGQFPQHF. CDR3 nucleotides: TGTGCCAGCGGCCAATTTCCCCAGCATTTT.